This record covers a single T cell receptor beta chain. Each individual donor underwent a draw of ten milliliters of peripheral blood. A second about 7 to 12 cycle PCR used barcoded and J-beta primers. Each cDNA molecule carried a tag from a template-switch adaptor that contained 12 random nucleotides. One entry per CDR3 protein, called by TCRdb with MiXCR from the 5' RACE reads. Among under 1,000,000 distinct CDR3 sequences, 35% to 40% were seen once, and the ten largest hold under 15%. This sample was taken from a study of blood T cells in healthy people across ages. The CDR3 runs to 15 residues. The receptor's source is a man between 18 and 35 years old in good health. The sequencing sample was made of blood. The V call is TRBV21-1, the J call TRBJ2-2; TRBD1 is the table's D call and was not checked against the DNA. TRBV21-1 is a listed pseudogene. CDR3 region: CASSPQGLWGGELFF. Written as DNA, the CDR3 is TGTGCCAGCAGCCCTCAGGGGCTCTGGGGCGGGGAGCTGTTTTTT.